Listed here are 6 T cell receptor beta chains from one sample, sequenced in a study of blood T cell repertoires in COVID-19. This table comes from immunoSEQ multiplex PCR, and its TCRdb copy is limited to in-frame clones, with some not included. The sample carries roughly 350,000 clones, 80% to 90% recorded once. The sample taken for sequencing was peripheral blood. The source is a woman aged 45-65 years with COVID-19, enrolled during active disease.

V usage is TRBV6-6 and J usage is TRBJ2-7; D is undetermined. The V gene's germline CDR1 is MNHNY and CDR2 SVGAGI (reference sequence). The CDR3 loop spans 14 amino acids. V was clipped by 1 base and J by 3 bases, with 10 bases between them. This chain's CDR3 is CASSYFPTIYEQYF. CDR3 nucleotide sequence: TGTGCCAGCAGTTACTTTCCCACAATCTACGAGCAGTACTTC.

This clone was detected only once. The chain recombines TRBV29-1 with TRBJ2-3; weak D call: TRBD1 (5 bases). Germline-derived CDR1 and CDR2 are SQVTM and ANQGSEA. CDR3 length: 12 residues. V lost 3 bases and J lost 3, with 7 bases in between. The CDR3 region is CSVDYRTDTQYF. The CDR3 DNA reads TGCAGCGTTGACTACAGGACAGATACGCAGTATTTT.

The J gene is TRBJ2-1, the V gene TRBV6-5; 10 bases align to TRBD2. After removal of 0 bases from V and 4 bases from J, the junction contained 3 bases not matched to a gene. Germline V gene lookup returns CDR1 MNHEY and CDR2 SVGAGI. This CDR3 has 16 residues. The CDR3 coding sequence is TGTGCCAGCAGTTACTCCCAAGCGGGAGGGTACAATGAGCAGTTCTTC. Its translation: CASSYSQAGGYNEQFF.

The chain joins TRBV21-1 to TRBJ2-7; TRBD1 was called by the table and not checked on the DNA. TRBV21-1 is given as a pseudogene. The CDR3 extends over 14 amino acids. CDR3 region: CASSKLTVPYEQYF. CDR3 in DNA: TGTGCCAGCAGCAAATTAACAGTACCGTACGAGCAGTACTTC.

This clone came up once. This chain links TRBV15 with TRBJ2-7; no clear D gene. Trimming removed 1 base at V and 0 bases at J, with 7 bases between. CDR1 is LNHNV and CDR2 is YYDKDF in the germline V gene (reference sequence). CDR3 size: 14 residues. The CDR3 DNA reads TGTGCCACCAGCAGAGTAGTTGGCTCCTACGAGCAGTACTTC. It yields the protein CATSRVVGSYEQYF.

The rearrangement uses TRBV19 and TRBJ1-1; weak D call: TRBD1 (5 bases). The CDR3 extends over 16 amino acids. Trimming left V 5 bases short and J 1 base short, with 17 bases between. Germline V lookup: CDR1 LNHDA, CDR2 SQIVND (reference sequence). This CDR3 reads CASSAALGLENTEAFF. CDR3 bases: TGTGCCAGTAGTGCCGCCCTGGGGCTTGAGAACACTGAAGCTTTCTTT.